The present TCR beta chain was sequenced within a study of shared clonotypes between healthy human individuals. Study results and caveats: It was expected that sequencing depth would affect clonotype sharing among donors. Compared with memory subsets, naive subsets generally had larger estimated richness.

Germline V gene data show CDR1 as SNHLY and CDR2 as FYNNEI. This CDR3 contains 16 residues. The V segment lost 0 bases and the J segment 7 bases; nucleotides outside the gene matches: 9. As defined, naive CD8 cells were CD45RO-negative and positively selected for CCR7, with terminally differentiated effector memory CD45RA+ cells excluded. How the authors handled the data: Junction-only immunoSEQ sequences carried no quality scores, so filtering differed. The table came from immunoSEQ multiplex PCR; TCRdb's copy has only in-frame clones and leaves some out. The V and J calls and clone size are taken from that table; D and trimming were inferred from the DNA. The sample holds approximately 1.9 million clones, just under 95% seen once. With respect to this clone: What it binds is unknown.

This chain joins TRBV2 and TRBJ2-1, with 7 bases identical to TRBD2. The sample consisted of naive CD8+ T cells from PBMCs. The sequence was collected from a man between 18 and 35 years old in good health. Some clones in this sample may be carry-over from other donors' samples. CDR3 DNA sequence: TGTGCCAGCAGTGAAGCTGGTGCGGGAGTGAATAATGAGCAGTTCTTC. This codes for CASSEAGAGVNNEQFF.